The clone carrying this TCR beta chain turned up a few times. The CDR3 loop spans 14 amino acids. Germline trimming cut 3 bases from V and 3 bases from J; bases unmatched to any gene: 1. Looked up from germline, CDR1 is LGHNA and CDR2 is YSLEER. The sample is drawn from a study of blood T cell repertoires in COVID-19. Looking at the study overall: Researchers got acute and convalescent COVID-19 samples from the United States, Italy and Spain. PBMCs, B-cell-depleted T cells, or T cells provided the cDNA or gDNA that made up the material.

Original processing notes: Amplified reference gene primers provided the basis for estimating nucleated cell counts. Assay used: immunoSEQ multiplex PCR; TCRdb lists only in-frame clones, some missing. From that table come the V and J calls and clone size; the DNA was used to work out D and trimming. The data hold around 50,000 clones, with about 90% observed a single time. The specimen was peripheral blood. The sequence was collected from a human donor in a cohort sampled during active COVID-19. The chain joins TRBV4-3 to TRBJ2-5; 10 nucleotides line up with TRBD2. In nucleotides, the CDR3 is TGCGCCAGCAGCCACGGACTAGCGGAAGAGACCCAGTACTTC. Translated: CASSHGLAEETQYF.